This T cell receptor beta chain was captured in a study of sequential checkpoint blockade in melanoma. On the study more broadly: Patients were randomized 1:1 to nivolumab-then-ipilimumab or ipilimumab-then-nivolumab first-line. TCRbeta immunosequencing was performed on DNA from roughly 90 pretreatment melanoma tumor samples. Matched biopsies came pretreatment and at week 13 for 20 to 25 patients.

As to treatment: randomized to nivolumab then ipilimumab (arm A) or the reverse (arm B). Comment on this clone: The observed sequence ends 1 residue before the CDR3 terminus, with the missing tail filled in from the germline J gene.

Clones were read by immunoSEQ multiplex PCR, and TCRdb kept only the in-frame ones, dropping some. Of 3,000 or so clones listed, about 20% are singletons. Germline-derived CDR1 and CDR2 are ENHRY and SYGVKD. The CDR3 runs to 15 residues. The V and J ends lost 0 bases and 0 bases respectively, with 6 bases between them. This chain links TRBV10-3 with TRBJ1-3; D unclear. The TCR comes from a human donor with melanoma. Sequencing used tumor tissue (inferred from file names), obtained from a patient given nivolumab and ipilimumab in sequence. CDR3 DNA (partial): TGTGCCATCAGTGAGTCAGGAAGCTCTGGAAACACCATATAT. Its translation: CAISESGSSGNTIY. The full CDR3 reads CAISESGSSGNTIYF.